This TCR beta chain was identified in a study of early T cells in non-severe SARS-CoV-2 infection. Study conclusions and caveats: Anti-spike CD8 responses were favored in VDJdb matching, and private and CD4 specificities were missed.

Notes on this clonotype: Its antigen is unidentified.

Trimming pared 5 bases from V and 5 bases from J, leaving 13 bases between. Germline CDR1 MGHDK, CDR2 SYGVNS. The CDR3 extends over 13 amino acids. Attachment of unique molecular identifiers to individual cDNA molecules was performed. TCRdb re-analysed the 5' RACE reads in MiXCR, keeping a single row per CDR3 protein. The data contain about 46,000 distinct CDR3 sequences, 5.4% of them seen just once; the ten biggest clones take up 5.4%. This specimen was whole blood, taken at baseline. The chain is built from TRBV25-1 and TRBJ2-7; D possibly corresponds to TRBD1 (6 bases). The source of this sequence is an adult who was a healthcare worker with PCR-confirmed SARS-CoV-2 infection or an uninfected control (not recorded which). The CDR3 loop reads CASSHRVPDEQYF. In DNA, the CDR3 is TGTGCCAGCAGTCACAGGGTTCCCGACGAGCAGTACTTC.